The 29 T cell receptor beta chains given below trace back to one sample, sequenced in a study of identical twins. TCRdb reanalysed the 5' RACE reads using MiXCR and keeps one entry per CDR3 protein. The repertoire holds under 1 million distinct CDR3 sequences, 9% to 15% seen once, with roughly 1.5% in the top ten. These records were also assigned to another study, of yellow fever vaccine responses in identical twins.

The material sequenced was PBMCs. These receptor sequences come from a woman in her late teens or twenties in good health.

CDR3 DNA sequence: TGCGCCAGCAGCGTGTCCCCTCGGGTTGGGGACAATGAGCAGTTCTTC. It yields the protein CASSVSPRVGDNEQFF. The genes are TRBV5-1 and TRBJ2-1, with D uncertain. V dropped 4 bases and J dropped 5 bases, with 19 bases sitting between them. Germline CDR1 reads SGHRS; CDR2 reads YFSETQ. The CDR3 is 16 amino acids.

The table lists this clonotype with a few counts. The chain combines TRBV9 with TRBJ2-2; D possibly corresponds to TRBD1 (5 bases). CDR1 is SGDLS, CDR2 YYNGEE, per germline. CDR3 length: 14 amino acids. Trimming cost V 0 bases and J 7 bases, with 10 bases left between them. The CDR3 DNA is TGTGCCAGCAGCGTAGCTAGGGGCAACGGGGAGCTGTTTTTT. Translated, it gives CASSVARGNGELFF.

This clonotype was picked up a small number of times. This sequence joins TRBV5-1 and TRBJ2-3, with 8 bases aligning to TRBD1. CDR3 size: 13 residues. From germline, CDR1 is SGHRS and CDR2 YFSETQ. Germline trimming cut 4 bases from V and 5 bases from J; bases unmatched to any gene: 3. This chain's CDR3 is CASSITGGDTQYF. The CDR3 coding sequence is TGCGCCAGCAGCATAACAGGGGGAGATACGCAGTATTTT. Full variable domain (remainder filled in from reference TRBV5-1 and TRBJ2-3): KAGVTQTPRYLIKTRGQQVTLSCSPISGHRSVSWYQQTPGQGLQFLFEYFSETQRNKGNFPGRFSGRQFSNSRSEMNVSTLELGDSALYLCASSITGGDTQYFGPGTRLTVL.

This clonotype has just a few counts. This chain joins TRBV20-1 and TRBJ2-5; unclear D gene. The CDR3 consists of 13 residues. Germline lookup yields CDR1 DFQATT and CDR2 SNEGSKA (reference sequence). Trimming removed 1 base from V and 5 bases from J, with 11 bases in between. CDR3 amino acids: CSARGAVLETQYF. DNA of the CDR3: TGCAGTGCTAGAGGTGCGGTGTTGGAGACCCAGTACTTC.

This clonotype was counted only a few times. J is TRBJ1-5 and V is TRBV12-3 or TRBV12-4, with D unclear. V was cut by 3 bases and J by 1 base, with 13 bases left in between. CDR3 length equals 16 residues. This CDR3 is CASSFMVGRSNQPQHF. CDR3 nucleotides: TGTGCCAGCAGTTTTATGGTAGGGCGGAGCAATCAGCCCCAGCATTTT.

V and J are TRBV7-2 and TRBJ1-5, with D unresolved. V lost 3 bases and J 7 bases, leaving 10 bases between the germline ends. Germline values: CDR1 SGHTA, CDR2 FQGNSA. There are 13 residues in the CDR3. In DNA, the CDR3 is TGTGCCAGCAGCTTGACGTTAGAGCAGCCCCAGCATTTT. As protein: CASSLTLEQPQHF.

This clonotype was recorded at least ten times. The CDR3 reads CASSLKRGDFNEQFF. CDR3 nucleotide sequence: TGTGCCAGCAGCTTAAAGCGGGGGGATTTTAATGAGCAGTTCTTC. V usage is TRBV7-6 and J usage is TRBJ2-1; 9 bases are shared with TRBD2. V shed 2 bases and J 7 bases; nucleotides not matched to a gene: 6. This CDR3 has 15 amino acids. The germline V gene encodes CDR1 SGHVS and CDR2 FNYEAQ.

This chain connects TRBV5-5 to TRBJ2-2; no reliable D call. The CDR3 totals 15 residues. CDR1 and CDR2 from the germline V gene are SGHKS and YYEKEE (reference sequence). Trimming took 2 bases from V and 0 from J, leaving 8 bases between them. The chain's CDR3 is CASSFRGTNTGELFF. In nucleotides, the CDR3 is TGTGCCAGCAGCTTTCGCGGCACGAACACCGGGGAGCTGTTTTTT.

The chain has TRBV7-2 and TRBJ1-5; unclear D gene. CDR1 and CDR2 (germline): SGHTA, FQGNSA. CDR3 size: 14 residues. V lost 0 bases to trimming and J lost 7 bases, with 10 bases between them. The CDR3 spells CASSLAHGGQPQHF. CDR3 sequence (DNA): TGTGCCAGCAGCTTAGCTCACGGAGGGCAGCCCCAGCATTTT.

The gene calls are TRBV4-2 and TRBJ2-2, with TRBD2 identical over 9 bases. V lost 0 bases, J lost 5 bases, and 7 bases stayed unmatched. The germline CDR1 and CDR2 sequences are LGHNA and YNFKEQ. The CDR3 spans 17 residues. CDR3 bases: TGTGCCAGCAGCCAAGATCGGAGCGCGGGGGGGACCGGGGAGCTGTTTTTT. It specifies CASSQDRSAGGTGELFF.

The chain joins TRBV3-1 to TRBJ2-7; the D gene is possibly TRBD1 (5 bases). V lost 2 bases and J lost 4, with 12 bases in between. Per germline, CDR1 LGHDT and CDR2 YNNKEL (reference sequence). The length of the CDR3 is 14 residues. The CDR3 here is CASSQSQGGYEQYV. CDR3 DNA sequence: TGTGCCAGCAGCCAATCGCAGGGTGGGTACGAGCAGTACGTC.

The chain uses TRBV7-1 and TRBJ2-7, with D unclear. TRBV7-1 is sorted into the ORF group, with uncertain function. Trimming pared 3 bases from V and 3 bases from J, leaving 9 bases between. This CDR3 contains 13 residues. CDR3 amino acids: CASSSIPLYEQYF. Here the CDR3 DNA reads TGTGCCAGCAGCTCCATTCCTCTCTACGAGCAGTACTTC.

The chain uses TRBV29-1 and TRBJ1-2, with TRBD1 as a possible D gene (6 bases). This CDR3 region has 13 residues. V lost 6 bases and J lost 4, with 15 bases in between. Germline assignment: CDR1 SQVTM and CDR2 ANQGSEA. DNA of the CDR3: TGCAGCGTGAGGACAGCGAGCGGCTATGGCTACACCTTC. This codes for CSVRTASGYGYTF.

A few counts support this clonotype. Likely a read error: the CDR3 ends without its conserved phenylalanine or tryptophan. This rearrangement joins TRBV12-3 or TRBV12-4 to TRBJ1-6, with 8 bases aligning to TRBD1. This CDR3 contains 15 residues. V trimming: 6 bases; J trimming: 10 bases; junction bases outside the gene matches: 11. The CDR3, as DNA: TGTGCCAGCAGAAAAGTGGACAGGGAAGGATCACCCCTCCACTAT. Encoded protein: CASRKVDREGSPLHY.

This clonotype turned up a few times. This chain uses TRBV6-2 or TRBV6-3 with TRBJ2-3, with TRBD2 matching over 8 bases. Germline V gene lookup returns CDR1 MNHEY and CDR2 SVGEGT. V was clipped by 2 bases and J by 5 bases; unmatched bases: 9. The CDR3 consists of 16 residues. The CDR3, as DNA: TGTGCCAGCAGTTACACCCGCACTAGCGGTTTAGATACGCAGTATTTT. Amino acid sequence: CASSYTRTSGLDTQYF.

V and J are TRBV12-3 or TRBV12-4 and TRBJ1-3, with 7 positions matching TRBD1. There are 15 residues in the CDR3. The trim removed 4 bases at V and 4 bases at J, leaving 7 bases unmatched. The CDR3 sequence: CASSSDRLLGNTIYF. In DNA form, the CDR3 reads TGTGCCAGCAGTTCGGACAGGTTACTCGGAAACACCATATATTTT.

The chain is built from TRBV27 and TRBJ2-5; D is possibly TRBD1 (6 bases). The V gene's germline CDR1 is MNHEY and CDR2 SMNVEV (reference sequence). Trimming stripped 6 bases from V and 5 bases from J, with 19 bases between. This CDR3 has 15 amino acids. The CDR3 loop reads CASRQLRGDGETQYF. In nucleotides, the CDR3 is TGTGCCAGCAGACAACTCAGGGGTGATGGGGAGACCCAGTACTTC.

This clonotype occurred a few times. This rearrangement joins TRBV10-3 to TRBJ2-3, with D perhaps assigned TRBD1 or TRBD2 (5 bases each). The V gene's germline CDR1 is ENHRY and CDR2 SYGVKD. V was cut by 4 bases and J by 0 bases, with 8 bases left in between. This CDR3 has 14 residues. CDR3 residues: CAISGRDSTDTQYF. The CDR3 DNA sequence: TGTGCCATCAGTGGAAGGGACAGCACAGATACGCAGTATTTT.

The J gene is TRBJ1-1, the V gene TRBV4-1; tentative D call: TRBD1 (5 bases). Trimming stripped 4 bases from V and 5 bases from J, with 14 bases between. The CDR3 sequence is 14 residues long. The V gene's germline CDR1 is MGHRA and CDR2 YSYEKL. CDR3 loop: CASSRPGRGTEAFF. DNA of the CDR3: TGCGCCAGCAGCCGCCCGGGACGGGGGACTGAAGCTTTCTTT.

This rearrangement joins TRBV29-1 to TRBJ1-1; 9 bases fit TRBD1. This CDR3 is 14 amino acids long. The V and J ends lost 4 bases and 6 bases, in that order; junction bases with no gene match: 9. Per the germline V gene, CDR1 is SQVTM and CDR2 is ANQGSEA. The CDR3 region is CSVAVDRGGAEAFF. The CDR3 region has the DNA TGCAGCGTTGCCGTGGACAGGGGTGGGGCTGAAGCTTTCTTT.

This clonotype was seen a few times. CDR3 in amino acids: CASTKRGGDSSYNEQFF. The CDR3 DNA follows: TGTGCCAGCACCAAGAGAGGGGGGGACAGCTCCTACAATGAGCAGTTCTTC. The rearrangement links TRBV2 to TRBJ2-1, with D perhaps given as TRBD1 or TRBD2 (7 bases each). With 7 bases removed from V and 0 bases from J, the gap between germline ends came to 19 bases. Germline values: CDR1 SNHLY, CDR2 FYNNEI. This CDR3 has 17 residues.

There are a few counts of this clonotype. The CDR3 coding sequence is TGTGCCAGTAGTGAAATAAACGGGTACAATGAGCAGTTCTTC. Translation: CASSEINGYNEQFF. This chain connects TRBV19 to TRBJ2-1; D remains ambiguous. Trimming pared 5 bases from V and 4 bases from J, leaving 12 bases between. The CDR3 contains 14 residues. CDR1 LNHDA and CDR2 SQIVND come from the germline V gene (reference sequence).

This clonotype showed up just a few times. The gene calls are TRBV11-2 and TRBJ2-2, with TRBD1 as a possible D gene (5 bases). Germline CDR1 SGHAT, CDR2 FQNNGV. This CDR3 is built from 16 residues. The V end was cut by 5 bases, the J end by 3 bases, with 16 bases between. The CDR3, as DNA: TGTGCCAGCAGCCCCAACTCCCCCAGGGACACCGGGGAGCTGTTTTTT. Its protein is CASSPNSPRDTGELFF.

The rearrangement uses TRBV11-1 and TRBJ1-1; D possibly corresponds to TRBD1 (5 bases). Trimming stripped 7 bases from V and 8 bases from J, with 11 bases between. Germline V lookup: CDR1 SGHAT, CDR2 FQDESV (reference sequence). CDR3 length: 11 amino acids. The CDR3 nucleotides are TGTGCCAGCATGGAGCGGGGGGAAGCTTTCTTT. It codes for CASMERGEAFF.

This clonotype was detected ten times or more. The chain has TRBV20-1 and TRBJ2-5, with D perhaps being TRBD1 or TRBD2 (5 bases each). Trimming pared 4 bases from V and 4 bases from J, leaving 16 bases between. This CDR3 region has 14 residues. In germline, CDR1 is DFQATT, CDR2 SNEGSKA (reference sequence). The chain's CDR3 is CSATGAMVGETQYF. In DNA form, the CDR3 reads TGCAGTGCTACCGGGGCCATGGTGGGAGAGACCCAGTACTTC.

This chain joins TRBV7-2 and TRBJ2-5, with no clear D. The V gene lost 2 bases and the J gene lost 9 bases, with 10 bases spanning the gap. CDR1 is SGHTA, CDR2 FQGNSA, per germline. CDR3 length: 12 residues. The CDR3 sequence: CASSLYFGAQYF. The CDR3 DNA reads TGTGCCAGCAGCTTATATTTTGGGGCCCAGTACTTC.

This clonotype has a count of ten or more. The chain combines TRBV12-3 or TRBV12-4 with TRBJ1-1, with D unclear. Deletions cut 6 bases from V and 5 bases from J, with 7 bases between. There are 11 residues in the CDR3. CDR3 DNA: TGTGCCAGCAGCCGAGGAACTGAAGCTTTCTTT. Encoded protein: CASSRGTEAFF.

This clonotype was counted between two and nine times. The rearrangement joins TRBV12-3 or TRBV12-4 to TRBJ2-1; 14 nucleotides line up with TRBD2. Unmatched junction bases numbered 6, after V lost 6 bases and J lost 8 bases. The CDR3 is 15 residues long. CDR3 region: CASRLTSGGAYEQFF. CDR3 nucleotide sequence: TGTGCCAGCAGGCTGACTAGCGGGGGGGCCTATGAGCAGTTCTTC.

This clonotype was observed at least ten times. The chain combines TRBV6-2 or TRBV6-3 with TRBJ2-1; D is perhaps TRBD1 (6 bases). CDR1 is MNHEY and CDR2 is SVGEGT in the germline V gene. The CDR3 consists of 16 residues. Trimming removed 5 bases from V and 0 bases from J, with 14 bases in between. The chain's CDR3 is CASSGQTESSYNEQFF. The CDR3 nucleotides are TGTGCCAGCAGTGGACAGACTGAGAGCTCCTACAATGAGCAGTTCTTC.